Shown below are 18 T cell receptor beta chains from a single sample sequenced in a study of blood T cell repertoires in COVID-19 (dated by TCRdb to the early 2020s). The library was produced with the immunoSEQ multiplex PCR assay. TCRdb took over this immuneACCESS table, retaining in-frame rearrangements with V and J assigned. Such tables are incomplete; in checked studies, under half of the missing clones stem from an unresolved V gene, and the remainder is unexplained. Across this sample there are roughly 260,000 clones, with 80% to 90% seen only once. The top ten constitute roughly 3.7% of the sample. The sample comprised peripheral blood. The receptors were sampled from a woman in her 40s with acute or convalescent COVID-19.

This chain uses TRBV29-1 with TRBJ1-2; TRBD1 matches 7 bases. From germline, CDR1 is SQVTM and CDR2 ANQGSEA. After removal of 4 bases from V and 8 bases from J, the junction contained 1 base not matched to a gene. This CDR3 has 10 amino acids. The CDR3 region is CSVGDSGYTF. CDR3 coding DNA: TGCAGCGTTGGGGACAGCGGCTACACCTTC.

The chain has TRBV30 and TRBJ1-1; D is possibly TRBD1 (5 bases). V shed 5 bases and J shed 6 bases, with 19 bases lying between them. Germline V gene data show CDR1 as GTSNPN and CDR2 as SVGIG (reference sequence). The CDR3 runs to 14 residues. CDR3 DNA sequence: TGTGCCTGGGCGGGGGAGTATCCCGGCGCTGAAGCTTTCTTT. Translating it yields CAWAGEYPGAEAFF.

This chain connects TRBV7-3 to TRBJ2-3, with TRBD1 matching over 9 bases. The CDR3 length is 16 residues. Germline V gene sequence: CDR1 SGHTA, CDR2 FQGTGA. V gave up 2 bases and J gave up 2 bases; unmatched junction bases: 5. The CDR3 DNA sequence: TGTGCCAGCAGCTTATCAACAGGGGGCCCCACAGATACGCAGTATTTT. Translating gives CASSLSTGGPTDTQYF.

This clone was seen once. The chain employs TRBV18 and TRBJ1-2; D gene ambiguous. Germline V gene data show CDR1 as KGHSH and CDR2 as LQKENI. Trimming cost V 3 bases and J 9 bases, with 17 bases left between them. This CDR3 comprises 14 residues. The DNA of the CDR3 is TGTGCCAGCTCACCCGAGGCCCTCCGCGGGAGCTACACCTTC. It encodes CASSPEALRGSYTF. Looking up the rest from reference TRBV18 and TRBJ1-2 gives the full variable domain: NAGVMQNPRHLVRRRGQEARLRCSPMKGHSHVYWYRQLPEEGLKFMVYLQKENIIDESGMPKERFSAEFPKEGPSILRIQQVVRGDSAAYFCASSPEALRGSYTFGSGTRLTVV.

The chain uses TRBV6-5 and TRBJ1-1; 7 bases fit TRBD1. This CDR3 comprises 14 residues. Germline V lookup: CDR1 MNHEY, CDR2 SVGAGI. Trimming at V came to 2 bases and at J to 3 bases, leaving 3 bases not matched to a gene. CDR3 region: CASSYTQGDTEAFF. The CDR3, as DNA: TGTGCCAGCAGTTACACCCAGGGGGACACTGAAGCTTTCTTT.

V and J are TRBV20-1 and TRBJ2-1; TRBD2 matches at 10 bases. With V trimmed by 3 bases and J by 10 bases, 9 bases remained unmatched. This CDR3 has 14 amino acids. CDR1 DFQATT and CDR2 SNEGSKA come from the germline V gene (reference sequence). Here the CDR3 DNA reads TGCAGTGCTAGTCAAGCGGGGGGGCTCCGGGAGCAGTTCTTC. Amino acids: CSASQAGGLREQFF.

CDR3 sequence (DNA): TGCGCCAGCAGCCAAGTGGGGACAGGGAATGAAAAACTGTTTTTT. Translating it yields CASSQVGTGNEKLFF. The chain is built from TRBV4-1 and TRBJ1-4; 9 bases are a match to TRBD1. This CDR3 is built from 15 residues. After removal of 1 base from V and 5 bases from J, the junction contained 2 bases not matched to a gene. The germline gives CDR1 MGHRA, CDR2 YSYEKL.

The J gene is TRBJ2-5, the V gene TRBV20-1, with D tentatively TRBD2 (6 bases). The CDR3 loop spans 13 amino acids. Germline values: CDR1 DFQATT, CDR2 SNEGSKA (reference sequence). V was pared by 3 bases and J by 2 bases, with 10 bases between. CDR3 residues: CSASGGEQETQYF. The DNA for the CDR3 is TGCAGTGCTAGTGGCGGGGAACAAGAGACCCAGTACTTC.

This clone was recorded once. The chain has TRBV18 and TRBJ1-1; D is possibly TRBD1 (5 bases). CDR1 is KGHSH, CDR2 LQKENI, per germline. The CDR3 runs to 15 residues. V dropped 4 bases and J dropped 7 bases, with 19 bases sitting between them. In DNA form, the CDR3 reads TGTGCCAGCTCACGCTTAAAGACAGAGTTGGGTGAAGCTTTCTTT. Protein product: CASSRLKTELGEAFF.

The V call is TRBV5-6, the J call TRBJ2-6; D ambiguous. Germline CDR1 is SGHDT and CDR2 is YYEEEE. V lost 0 bases and J lost 1, with 5 bases in between. The CDR3 consists of 15 residues. The CDR3 protein is CASSLDLSGANVLTF. The CDR3 DNA reads as TGTGCCAGCAGCTTGGATTTATCTGGGGCCAACGTCCTGACTTTC.

The genes are TRBV28 and TRBJ1-6; the D gene is possibly TRBD1 (5 bases). Germline V gives CDR1 MDHEN, CDR2 SYDVKM. This CDR3 is built from 19 residues. V gave up 6 bases and J gave up 0 bases, with 21 bases separating them. For the CDR3, the DNA is TGTGCCAGCAGACCCAATACCGGGACTTCCAGCTCCTATAATTCACCCCTCCACTTT. Residues: CASRPNTGTSSSYNSPLHF.

In this sample, this clone turned up once. The chain's CDR3 is CASSATDGWREAFF. CDR3 coding DNA: TGCGCCAGCAGTGCAACAGACGGCTGGCGTGAAGCTTTCTTT. The J gene is TRBJ1-1, the V gene TRBV10-1; D unclear. The CDR3 runs to 14 residues. The V gene lost 4 bases and the J gene lost 7 bases, with 16 bases spanning the gap. CDR1 is WNHNN and CDR2 is SYGVQD in the germline V gene (reference sequence).

V usage is TRBV6-5 and J usage is TRBJ2-2, with D perhaps TRBD1 (5 bases). The ends were cut back, 0 bases at V and 0 bases at J, with 8 bases in the middle. CDR3 length: 16 amino acids. The germline V gene encodes CDR1 MNHEY and CDR2 SVGAGI. The CDR3 bases are TGTGCCAGCAGTTACTCACAGGCAACGAACACCGGGGAGCTGTTTTTT. Translating gives CASSYSQATNTGELFF.

The genes are TRBV5-5 and TRBJ2-3; a possible D gene is TRBD2 (6 bases). The CDR3 length is 13 residues. Per germline, CDR1 SGHKS and CDR2 YYEKEE (reference sequence). Between the trimmed V and J ends, which lost 4 bases and 5 bases, there was a span of 11 bases. Here the CDR3 reads CASSTPGEDTQYF. CDR3 sequence (DNA): TGTGCCAGCAGCACCCCGGGGGAAGATACGCAGTATTTT.

The rearrangement links TRBV13 to TRBJ2-3; D is perhaps TRBD2 (7 bases). The CDR3 has 16 amino acids. Germline CDR1 is PRHDT and CDR2 is FYEKMQ (reference sequence). Trimming pared 1 base from V and 3 bases from J, leaving 14 bases between. In DNA form, the CDR3 reads TGTGCCAGCAGCTTAGCCGTCGGGGGGCGGACAGATACGCAGTATTTT. Translating gives CASSLAVGGRTDTQYF. Full variable domain (remainder filled in from reference TRBV13 and TRBJ2-3): AAGVIQSPRHLIKEKRETATLKCYPIPRHDTVYWYQQGPGQDPQFLISFYEKMQSDKGSIPDRFSAQQFSDYHSELNMSSLELGDSALYFCASSLAVGGRTDTQYFGPGTRLTVL.

The chain has TRBV23-1 and TRBJ2-6; maybe TRBD1 (6 bases). TRBV23-1 belongs to the ORF category, with a function that is uncertain. V was trimmed by 7 bases and J by 1 base, leaving 20 bases between them. This CDR3 is built from 18 residues. The DNA for the CDR3 is TGCGCCAGCACCCGTAGCACAGGGTTCGAGTCTGGGGCCAACGTCCTGACTTTC. Its protein is CASTRSTGFESGANVLTF.

This clone occurred a few times. J is TRBJ2-7 and V is TRBV6-1; a possible D gene is TRBD2 (5 bases). Germline V CDR1 and CDR2: MNHNS, SASEGT. V gave up 1 base and J gave up 7 bases, with 8 bases separating them. This CDR3 has 12 residues. The CDR3 bases are TGTGCCAGCAGTGAAGAGTCGGGGGAGCAGTACGTC. It codes for CASSEESGEQYV.

The chain has TRBV2 and TRBJ1-5; TRBD1 is a possible D gene (6 bases). The CDR3 extends over 14 amino acids. Germline loops: CDR1 SNHLY, CDR2 FYNNEI. V lost 8 bases and J 0 bases, leaving 11 bases between the germline ends. CDR3 residues: CASSDSNSNQPQHF. The CDR3 coding sequence is TGTGCCAGCTCGGACAGCAATAGCAATCAGCCCCAGCATTTT.